This record covers a single T cell receptor (beta chain). Participants were aged roughly 18 to 90 years, lived in 20 to 25 US areas, and enrolled virtually. Profiling relied on immunoSEQ multiplex PCR, and the TCRdb table lists in-frame clones only, not all of them. The sample lists 250,000 or so clones; about 90% were seen once. J lost 0 bases, V lost 3 bases, and 16 bases had no gene match. The CDR3 contains 18 residues. The V gene's germline CDR1 is DFQATT and CDR2 SNEGSKA (reference sequence). This sample is drawn from a study of blood T cell repertoires in COVID-19. As for the study in general: Samples came from the United States, Italy and Spain, spanning acute and convalescent COVID-19. Nucleic acid was either cDNA or gDNA, and it came from T cells, B-cell-depleted T cells, or PBMCs.

The chain combines TRBV20-1 with TRBJ2-7; 8 bases fit TRBD2. The material sequenced was PBMCs or T cells enriched from blood (not recorded which). The sequence derives from a human donor in a cohort exposed to, infected with or recovered from COVID-19 (not recorded which). The donor label of this sample is uncertain. The DNA for the CDR3 is TGCAGTGCTAGTACTAGTTGGGTCGGGGGGGCGTCCTCCTACGAGCAGTACTTC. It specifies CSASTSWVGGASSYEQYF.